This TCR beta chain appears in the sequencing data of a study of cytomegalovirus exposure and HLA in healthy donors. Looking at the study overall: An early release of data contained about 85 million unique TCRs, which came from HLA-typed donors.

The PCR had 60 Vbeta and 13 Jbeta primers. Only in-frame clones appear in the TCRdb table, and some are missing; sequencing was by immunoSEQ multiplex PCR. The table records around 150,000 clones, about 76% of them present only once. The CDR3 consists of 16 residues. The V gene lost 2 bases and the J gene lost 0 bases, with 11 bases spanning the gap. Germline lookup yields CDR1 MNHNY and CDR2 SVGAGI (reference sequence). This clone occurred a few times. The specimen sequenced was PBMCs. The clonotype comes from a man between 18 and 35 years old in good health and CMV-seronegative. This sequence joins TRBV6-6 and TRBJ1-3; D perhaps matches TRBD1 (5 bases). Written as DNA, the CDR3 is TGTGCCAGCAGTTACGATGGGGCCCGCTCTGGAAACACCATATATTTT. This codes for CASSYDGARSGNTIYF.